The 19 T cell receptor beta chains given below trace back to one sample, sequenced in a study of shared T cell receptors in the human thymus (dated by TCRdb to about 2021). Receptor libraries were prepared by the immunoSEQ multiplex PCR assay. Drawn from immuneACCESS, this table holds only the in-frame rearrangements with V and J called that TCRdb kept. Clones are partly lost; checked studies trace under half to an unresolved V gene and leave the rest unexplained. In this sample the table shows hundreds of thousands of clones, roughly 86% of which occur a single time. The ten largest clones represent roughly 0.0087% of the sample. The sample was also reused in another study, on human thymus T cells.

The sequenced sample consisted of thymocytes. The receptors here all came from a boy under three years old with a congenital heart defect. Donor details come from another sample of the same person, matched by shared clones.

The chain joins TRBV18 to TRBJ2-2; perhaps TRBD1 as D (5 bases). This CDR3 comprises 16 residues. V was pared by 3 bases and J by 1 base, with 12 bases between. Germline CDR1 and CDR2: KGHSH and LQKENI. The CDR3 loop reads CASSPLLQGNTGELFF. The CDR3 coding sequence is TGTGCCAGCTCACCCCTTCTCCAGGGGAACACCGGGGAGCTGTTTTTT.

This chain uses TRBV6-4 with TRBJ2-1; 7 bases agree with TRBD1. Germline assignment: CDR1 MRHNA and CDR2 SNTAGT. The J segment lost 8 bases and the V segment lost 4 bases, leaving 8 bases of the junction unmatched. This CDR3 is 14 amino acids long. The CDR3 sequence: CASSVKQGLDEQFF. As DNA, the CDR3 is TGTGCCAGCAGTGTCAAACAGGGGTTGGATGAGCAGTTCTTC.

The rearrangement joins TRBV4-3 to TRBJ2-7; D perhaps matches TRBD2 (6 bases). V was trimmed by 1 base and J by 2 bases, leaving 18 bases between them. Germline CDR1 LGHNA, CDR2 YSLEER. The CDR3 has 17 amino acids. The CDR3 sequence: CASSQASPPSETYEQYF. The CDR3 DNA is TGCGCCAGCAGCCAAGCCTCCCCCCCTAGCGAGACCTACGAGCAGTACTTC.

This chain joins TRBV19 and TRBJ2-7; 9 nucleotides line up with TRBD2. Germline CDR1 is LNHDA and CDR2 is SQIVND (reference sequence). The CDR3 length is 17 residues. The V and J ends lost 1 base and 6 bases, in that order; junction bases with no gene match: 13. The CDR3 reads CASSIGLAGSPTGEQYF. CDR3 bases: TGTGCCAGTAGTATAGGGCTAGCGGGATCCCCTACTGGCGAGCAGTACTTC. Drawing the rest from reference TRBV19 and TRBJ2-7, the complete variable domain is DGGITQSPKYLFRKEGQNVTLSCEQNLNHDAMYWYRQDPGQGLRLIYYSQIVNDFQKGDIAEGYSVSREKKESFPLTVTSAQKNPTAFYLCASSIGLAGSPTGEQYFGPGTRLTVT.

The genes are TRBV29-1 and TRBJ1-2; D is possibly TRBD1 (6 bases). Between the trimmed V and J ends, which lost 6 bases and 0 bases, there was a span of 11 bases. CDR1 is SQVTM, CDR2 ANQGSEA, per germline. This CDR3 spans 13 amino acids. The CDR3 DNA reads as TGCAGCGTAGATGGGGGCCCTAACTATGGCTACACCTTC. Protein: CSVDGGPNYGYTF.

The chain combines TRBV9 with TRBJ2-6; D not resolved. There are 16 residues in the CDR3. From germline, CDR1 is SGDLS and CDR2 YYNGEE. V lost 3 bases, J lost 0 bases, and 10 bases lay in between. The CDR3 DNA sequence: TGTGCCAGCAGCGCAGACACGATCTCTGGGGCCAACGTCCTGACTTTC. Protein product: CASSADTISGANVLTF.

The V call is TRBV20-1, the J call TRBJ2-7; D possibly corresponds to TRBD1 (5 bases). Germline CDR1 and CDR2: DFQATT and SNEGSKA (reference sequence). V was clipped by 5 bases and J by 4 bases, with 9 bases between them. This CDR3 is 11 amino acids long. The DNA of the CDR3 is TGCAGTGCTTCCCGACAGTACGAGCAGTACTTC. Translating it yields CSASRQYEQYF.

The chain is built from TRBV10-3 and TRBJ1-4, with a tentative D call TRBD1 (5 bases). This CDR3 comprises 14 residues. Per germline, CDR1 ENHRY and CDR2 SYGVKD. Trimming cost V 4 bases and J 8 bases, with 14 bases left between them. The CDR3 here is CAISVSGRGEKLFF. Here the CDR3 DNA reads TGTGCCATCAGTGTTTCGGGACGGGGGGAAAAACTGTTTTTT.

The chain is built from TRBV2 and TRBJ2-7; possible D gene TRBD2, 7 bases. The V gene's germline CDR1 is SNHLY and CDR2 FYNNEI. V dropped 4 bases and J dropped 7 bases, with 14 bases sitting between them. This CDR3 spans 13 amino acids. As DNA, the CDR3 is TGTGCCAGCAGTGCGGAGGAGGGGGGGGAGCAGTACTTC. It is translated as CASSAEEGGEQYF.

The chain couples TRBV6-6 to TRBJ2-1; 7 positions match TRBD1. Per germline, CDR1 MNHNY and CDR2 SVGAGI (reference sequence). V trimming: 6 bases; J trimming: 4 bases; junction bases outside the gene matches: 12. The CDR3 has 16 residues. The CDR3 DNA reads as TGTGCCAGCAGGATAGGGGACAGACTGAGGTACAATGAGCAGTTCTTC. Amino acids: CASRIGDRLRYNEQFF.

The chain employs TRBV9 and TRBJ2-3; 12 bases fit TRBD2. The CDR3 totals 18 residues. V dropped 4 bases and J dropped 3; count of bases not matched to a gene: 12. Germline values: CDR1 SGDLS, CDR2 YYNGEE. The CDR3 loop is CASSIRPSGGASTDTQYF. The CDR3 DNA follows: TGTGCCAGCAGCATAAGGCCTAGCGGGGGGGCCTCGACAGATACGCAGTATTTT.

The chain combines TRBV9 with TRBJ1-2; weak D call: TRBD1 (5 bases). The V gene lost 3 bases and the J gene lost 0 bases, with 12 bases spanning the gap. The CDR3 is made up of 15 amino acids. The V gene's germline CDR1 is SGDLS and CDR2 YYNGEE. DNA for the CDR3: TGTGCCAGCAGCGCCCAACAGGCAGCTAACTATGGCTACACCTTC. This codes for CASSAQQAANYGYTF.

The chain combines TRBV7-9 with TRBJ1-4; 7 bases map to TRBD1. The CDR3 totals 16 residues. CDR1 is SEHNR, CDR2 FQNEAQ, per germline (reference sequence). After removal of 5 bases from V and 8 bases from J, the junction contained 14 bases not matched to a gene. For the CDR3, the DNA is TGTGCCAGCAGCCCCGGACGGGGACAGATAAGGGAAAAACTGTTTTTT. Encoded protein: CASSPGRGQIREKLFF.

Worth noting for this clone: The sample carries other DNA sequences with the same CDR3. V is TRBV27 and J is TRBJ1-5, with a tentative D call TRBD1 (6 bases). Germline CDR1 is MNHEY and CDR2 is SMNVEV (reference sequence). The CDR3 loop spans 14 amino acids. Trimming pared 4 bases from V and 4 bases from J, leaving 11 bases between. The CDR3 here is CASSSDRLNQPQHF. CDR3 bases: TGTGCCAGCAGTTCCGACAGGTTAAATCAGCCCCAGCATTTT.

The J gene is TRBJ1-1, the V gene TRBV7-9, with 8 bases identical to TRBD1. V gave up 6 bases and J gave up 7 bases; unmatched junction bases: 10. CDR3 size: 14 residues. Germline CDR1 and CDR2: SEHNR and FQNEAQ (reference sequence). The CDR3 nucleotides are TGTGCCAGCAGACCTCCTGGACAGGGATTTGAAGCTTTCTTT. Amino acid sequence: CASRPPGQGFEAFF.

This chain links TRBV10-3 with TRBJ1-1, with D uncertain. The CDR3 totals 14 residues. V was cut by 6 bases and J by 3 bases, with 14 bases left in between. The germline V gene has CDR1 ENHRY and CDR2 SYGVKD. The CDR3 protein is CAISETVSDTEAFF. The CDR3 coding sequence is TGTGCCATCAGCGAAACAGTATCGGACACTGAAGCTTTCTTT.

The chain links TRBV27 to TRBJ1-2; D gene ambiguous. In germline, CDR1 is MNHEY, CDR2 SMNVEV (reference sequence). V lost 5 bases to trimming and J lost 4 bases, with 14 bases between them. CDR3 length equals 14 residues. The CDR3 loop is CASSPSTEPYGYTF. The CDR3, as DNA: TGTGCCAGCAGTCCCAGCACAGAACCCTATGGCTACACCTTC.

The CDR3 region is CASSYFLDRIGSPLHF. CDR3 coding DNA: TGTGCCAGCAGTTACTTTTTGGACAGAATTGGTTCACCCCTCCACTTT. The chain joins TRBV6-5 to TRBJ1-6; the D gene is possibly TRBD1 (6 bases). The V end lost 1 base, the J end lost 9 bases, and 16 bases lay between the germline ends. Germline assignment: CDR1 MNHEY and CDR2 SVGAGI. The CDR3 is 16 amino acids.

The chain uses TRBV30 and TRBJ1-3; D is unclear. The V gene's germline CDR1 is GTSNPN and CDR2 SVGIG (reference sequence). This CDR3 is built from 12 residues. Deletions cut 1 base from V and 4 bases from J, with 5 bases between. For the CDR3, the DNA is TGTGCCTGGAGTGATCTGGGAAACACCATATATTTT. This gives the protein CAWSDLGNTIYF.